This T cell receptor (beta chain) came from a study of blood T cell repertoires in COVID-19 (dated by TCRdb to 2019 to 2021). Describing the broader study: The collaborator samples originated in the United States, Italy and Spain and spanned the acute and convalescent phases of COVID-19. The material from the prospective study consisted of cDNA or gDNA derived from T cells, B-cell-depleted T cells, or PBMCs. Subjects who had been exposed to COVID-19, were actively infected with it, or had recovered from it provided the deeply sampled blood TCRbeta repertoires that made up the dataset. The repertoires were made available in a free public database intended to serve as a resource for research on the immune response to SARS-CoV-2. The samples were drawn from the first 160 participants of the ongoing ImmuneRACE study and from over 950 subjects provided by 6 global collaborators. The sample metadata nearly always contained a de-identified subject ID, COVID-19 status, age in years and sex. Where available, HLA class I and class II types were obtained from metadata supplied by the sample provider rather than from assay-based typing.

Study-level results and caveats: How much clinical and demographic metadata was included differed by source and by participant, and the metadata was provided uncurated.

TCRbeta CDR3 regions were amplified from genomic DNA by means of the immunoSEQ Assay, a bias-controlled multiplex PCR. Under the source paper's analysis protocol: The number of nucleated cells in each sample was estimated from the amplification of reference gene primers within the assay. Sequence reads were collapsed and filtered to measure the absolute abundance of every unique TCRbeta CDR3 rearrangement. For each sample, productive Simpson clonality was calculated as the square root of Simpson's diversity index over productive rearrangements. Entries here come from immuneACCESS through TCRdb and include only in-frame sequences with V and J called. Some clones fail to appear in such tables; in the studies checked, an unresolved V gene covers under half of the shortfall, and the cause of the remainder is unknown. V and J calls and clone size come straight from that table; D and trimming were deduced from the DNA. The sample data list 63,000 or so clones, and approximately 90% of these were observed just once. The leading ten clones occupy 3.5% to 5% of the sample.

Each collaborating institution followed its own protocols to collect whole blood in K2EDTA tubes. Collaborator samples were shipped for TCRbeta analysis as frozen whole blood, isolated PBMCs, or DNA extracted from either sample type. This clone was counted a single time. Its antigen remains undetermined. At one of its ends the junction is not consistent with the germline gene, which may arise from a read error. CDR3 length: 13 amino acids, cysteine to phenylalanine. The sequence is cut down to CDR3 DNA, 39 bases in frame from base 1. The germline V gene gives CDR1 as SGHTA and CDR2 as FQGTGA. Source material: peripheral blood. The receptor chain draws on TRBV7-3 and TRBJ2-1, with the D segment identity uncertain. This clonotype was obtained from a man aged 70 or older with active COVID-19. The CDR3 reads as follows: CASSPLIYSEQFF. The DNA is as follows: TGTGCCAGCAGCCCCCTAATATACAGTGAGCAGTTCTTC.